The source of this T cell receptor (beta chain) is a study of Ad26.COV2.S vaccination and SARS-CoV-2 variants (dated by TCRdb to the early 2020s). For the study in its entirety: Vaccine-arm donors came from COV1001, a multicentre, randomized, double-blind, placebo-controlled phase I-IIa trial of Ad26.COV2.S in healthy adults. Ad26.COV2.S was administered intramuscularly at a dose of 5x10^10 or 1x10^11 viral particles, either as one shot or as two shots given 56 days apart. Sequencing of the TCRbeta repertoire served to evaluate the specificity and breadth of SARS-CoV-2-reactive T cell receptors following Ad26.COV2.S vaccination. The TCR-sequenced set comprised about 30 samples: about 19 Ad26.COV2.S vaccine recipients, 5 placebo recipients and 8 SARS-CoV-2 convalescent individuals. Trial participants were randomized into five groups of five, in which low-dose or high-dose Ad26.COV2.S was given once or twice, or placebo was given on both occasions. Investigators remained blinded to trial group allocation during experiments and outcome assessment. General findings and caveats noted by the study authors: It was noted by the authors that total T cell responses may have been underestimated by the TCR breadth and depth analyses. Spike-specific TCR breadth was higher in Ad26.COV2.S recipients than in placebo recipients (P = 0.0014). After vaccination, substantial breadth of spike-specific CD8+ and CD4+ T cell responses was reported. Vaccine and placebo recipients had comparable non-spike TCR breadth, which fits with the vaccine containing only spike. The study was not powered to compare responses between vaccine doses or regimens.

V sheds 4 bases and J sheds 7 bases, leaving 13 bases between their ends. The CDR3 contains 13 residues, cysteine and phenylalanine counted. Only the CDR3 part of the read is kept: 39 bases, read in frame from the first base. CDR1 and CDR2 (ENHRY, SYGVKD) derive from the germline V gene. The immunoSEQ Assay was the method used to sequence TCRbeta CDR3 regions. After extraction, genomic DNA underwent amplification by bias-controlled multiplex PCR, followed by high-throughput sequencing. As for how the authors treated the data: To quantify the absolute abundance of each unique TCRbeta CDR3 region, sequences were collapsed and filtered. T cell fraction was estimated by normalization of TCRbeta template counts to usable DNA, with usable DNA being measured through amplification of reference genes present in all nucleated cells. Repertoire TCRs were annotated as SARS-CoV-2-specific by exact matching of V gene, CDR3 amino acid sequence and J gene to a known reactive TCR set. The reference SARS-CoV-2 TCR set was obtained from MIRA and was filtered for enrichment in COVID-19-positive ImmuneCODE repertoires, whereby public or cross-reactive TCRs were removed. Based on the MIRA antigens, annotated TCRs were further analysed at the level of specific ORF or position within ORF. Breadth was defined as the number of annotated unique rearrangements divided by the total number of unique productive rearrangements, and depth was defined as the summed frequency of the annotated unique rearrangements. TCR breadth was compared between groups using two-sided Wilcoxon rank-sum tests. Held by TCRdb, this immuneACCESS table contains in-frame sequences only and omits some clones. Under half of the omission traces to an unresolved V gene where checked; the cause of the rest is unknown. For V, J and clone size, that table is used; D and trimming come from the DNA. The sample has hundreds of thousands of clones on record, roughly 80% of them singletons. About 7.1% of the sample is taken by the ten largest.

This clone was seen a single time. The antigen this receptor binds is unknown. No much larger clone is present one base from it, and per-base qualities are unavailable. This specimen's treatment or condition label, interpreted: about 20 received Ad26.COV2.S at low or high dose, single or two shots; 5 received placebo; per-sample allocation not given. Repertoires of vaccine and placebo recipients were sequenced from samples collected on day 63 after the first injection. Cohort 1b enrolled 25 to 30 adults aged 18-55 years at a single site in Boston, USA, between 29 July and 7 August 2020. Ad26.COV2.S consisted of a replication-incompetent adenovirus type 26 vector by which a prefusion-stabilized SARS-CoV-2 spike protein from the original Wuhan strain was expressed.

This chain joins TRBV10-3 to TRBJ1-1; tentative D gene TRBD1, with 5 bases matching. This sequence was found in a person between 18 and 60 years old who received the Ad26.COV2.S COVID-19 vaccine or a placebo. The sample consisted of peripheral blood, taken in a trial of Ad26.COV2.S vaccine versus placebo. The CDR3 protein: CAISAGTLGEAFF. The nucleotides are TGTGCCATCAGTGCCGGGACCTTAGGTGAAGCTTTCTTT.